The TCR beta chain under discussion was sequenced for a study of cytomegalovirus exposure and HLA in healthy donors. General study findings and limits: A classifier reportedly called cytomegalovirus status with high sensitivity and specificity. In vitro work confirmed that three CMV-associated chains recognize CMV antigens. The study listed approximately 170 cytomegalovirus-associated TCR beta chains.

V lost 6 bases and J 5 bases, leaving 17 bases between the germline ends. CDR1 is MNHEY and CDR2 is SMNVEV in the germline V gene (reference sequence). The CDR3 extends over 14 amino acids. Of note for this clone: Its specificity is unknown.

This table comes from immunoSEQ multiplex PCR, and its TCRdb copy is limited to in-frame clones, with some not included. This table has 150,000 to 170,000 clones, 86% appearing once. The source of this sequence is a human donor in good health. V gene TRBV27 combines with J gene TRBJ2-7; D is perhaps TRBD1 (6 bases). Sequencing used PBMCs. The CDR3 is CASRPGTYTDEQYF. CDR3 coding DNA: TGTGCCAGCAGACCCGGGACATACACAGACGAGCAGTACTTC.